The 22 T cell receptor beta chains listed next were all sequenced from one sample in a study of Graves' ophthalmopathy and Graves' hyperthyroidism. Amplification of the TCR beta CDR3 regions used RNA transcripts (as template). First-round RT-PCR with HTBI primers preceded a second-round multiplex PCR. TCRdb independently ran MiXCR on the multiplex PCR reads; one entry per CDR3 protein. This sample has around 1,000,000 distinct CDR3 sequences; about two fifths occur once, and the top ten carry around 10%. The material sequenced was peripheral blood or thyroid tissue (not recorded which). The receptors derive from an adult man with Graves' hyperthyroidism.

J is TRBJ2-7 and V is TRBV24-1, with TRBD1 as a possible D gene (8 bases). V lost 5 bases to trimming and J lost 2 bases, with 18 bases between them. The CDR3 has 16 residues. Per germline, CDR1 KGHDR and CDR2 SFDVKD. The CDR3 here is CATSVPAGDRPYEQYF. The CDR3 nucleotides read TGTGCCACCAGTGTCCCTGCGGGGGACAGGCCCTACGAGCAGTACTTC.

This clonotype was seen more than once but under ten times. V gene TRBV29-1 combines with J gene TRBJ2-6; 8 bases map to TRBD1. Germline V CDR1 and CDR2: SQVTM, ANQGSEA. The ends lost 4 bases at V and 0 bases at J; junction bases unmatched: 5. The CDR3 is 16 residues long. CDR3 coding DNA: TGCAGCGTTGGGACAGGGAGAAGCTCTGGGGCCAACGTCCTGACTTTC. Amino acid sequence: CSVGTGRSSGANVLTF.

This rearrangement joins TRBV12-3 or TRBV12-4 to TRBJ1-5; TRBD1 matches 9 bases. V lost 6 bases to trimming and J lost 3 bases; unmatched junction nucleotides: 6. There are 15 residues in the CDR3. The DNA for the CDR3 is TGTGCCAGCAGGCCCGGGACAGGGCACAATCAGCCCCAGCATTTT. Protein: CASRPGTGHNQPQHF.

This clonotype occurred many times. The V and J genes are TRBV7-2 and TRBJ2-7; TRBD2 matches 9 bases. There are 15 residues in the CDR3. V lost 2 bases and J lost 4; bases outside the gene matches: 6. CDR1 and CDR2 (germline): SGHTA, FQGNSA. The CDR3 DNA sequence: TGTGCCAGCAGCTTATCGGGACTAGCATTGTACGAGCAGTACTTC. It specifies CASSLSGLALYEQYF.

In regard to this clonotype: Without the conserved terminal phenylalanine or tryptophan, this CDR3 likely stems from a read error. The limits of the CDR3 on the DNA are not certain, so only TCRdb's listed CDR3 is given. The genes are TRBV20-1 and TRBJ1-4; TRBD1 is taken as the D call from the table, unchecked against the DNA. CDR1 is DFQATT, CDR2 SNEGSKA, per germline (reference sequence). The CDR3 is 13 amino acids long, termini counted. CDR3 sequence: CSAATGTGGQRRD.

Worth noting for this clonotype: Given a much more abundant clone one base away, this may be a read error. This chain links TRBV7-8 with TRBJ2-5; D may be TRBD1 (5 bases). The last part of the DNA fits TRBJ2-1 better; the J call may be wrong. CDR1 SGHVS and CDR2 FQNEAQ come from the germline V gene. The CDR3 is 15 residues long. As DNA, the CDR3 is TGTGCCAGCAGAACCCTTGGGGCTTTCGCAGAGACCCAGTTCTTC. Translation: CASRTLGAFAETQFF.

This chain links TRBV11-2 with TRBJ2-6; D uncertain. V lost 8 bases and J 2 bases, leaving 7 bases between the germline ends. The germline CDR1 and CDR2 sequences are SGHAT and FQNNGV. The CDR3 has 13 amino acids. CDR3 sequence: CASWNTGANVLTF. The CDR3 coding sequence is TGTGCCAGCTGGAACACTGGGGCCAACGTCCTGACTTTC.

The V call is TRBV6-6, the J call TRBJ2-3; D may be TRBD2 (6 bases). Germline assignment: CDR1 MNHNY and CDR2 SVGAGI (reference sequence). V was clipped by 6 bases and J by 5 bases, with 12 bases between them. CDR3 length equals 13 residues. The CDR3 protein is CASRRFGGDTQYF. CDR3 DNA sequence: TGTGCCAGCAGGCGGTTCGGGGGAGATACGCAGTATTTT.

As concerns this clonotype: Just one base apart from a much larger clone, this may be a read error. The chain recombines TRBV20-1 with TRBJ2-5; D may be TRBD2 (6 bases). The germline V and J ends were trimmed by 2 bases and 3 bases, with 10 bases remaining between them. The germline V gene has CDR1 DFQATT and CDR2 SNEGSKA (reference sequence). This CDR3 has 13 amino acids. CDR3 sequence (DNA): TGCAGTGCTAGATCGGGGGTTGAAGAGACCCAGTACTTC. Amino acid sequence: CSARSGVEETQYF.

J is TRBJ1-2 and V is TRBV15, with a tentative D call TRBD1 (6 bases). V was cut by 4 bases and J by 0 bases, with 18 bases left in between. The germline CDR1 and CDR2 sequences are LNHNV and YYDKDF (reference sequence). The CDR3 length is 17 residues. The CDR3 sequence: CATSMVPGERANYGYTF. Written as DNA, the CDR3 is TGTGCCACCAGCATGGTCCCAGGGGAGAGGGCTAACTATGGCTACACCTTC.

This clonotype has just a few counts. CDR3 in amino acids: CASSPPQGDEQYF. In DNA form, the CDR3 reads TGTGCCAGCAGCCCGCCACAGGGCGACGAGCAGTACTTC. The rearrangement joins TRBV9 to TRBJ2-7; possibly TRBD1 for D (6 bases). Germline CDR1 reads SGDLS; CDR2 reads YYNGEE. Trimming removed 4 bases at V and 5 bases at J, with 13 bases between. This CDR3 comprises 13 residues.

This clonotype appeared a few times. The gene calls are TRBV27 and TRBJ2-6; D is ambiguous. The V end lost 7 bases, the J end lost 0 bases, and 10 bases lay between the germline ends. The CDR3 is 15 amino acids. CDR1 is MNHEY, CDR2 SMNVEV, per germline (reference sequence). CDR3 DNA sequence: TGTGCCAGCACTTATCGGAGCTCTGGGGCCAACGTCCTGACTTTC. The encoded protein is CASTYRSSGANVLTF.

This clonotype was detected many times. The J gene is TRBJ2-5, the V gene TRBV7-2; D remains ambiguous. The V and J ends lost 5 bases and 3 bases respectively, with 7 bases between them. This CDR3 is 12 amino acids long. The germline gives CDR1 SGHTA, CDR2 FQGNSA. The chain's CDR3 is CASSLVKETQYF. The CDR3 coding sequence is TGTGCCAGCAGCCTGGTGAAAGAGACCCAGTACTTC.

The chain links TRBV30 to TRBJ1-2, with 7 bases identical to TRBD1. CDR1 is GTSNPN and CDR2 is SVGIG in the germline V gene (reference sequence). The CDR3 spans 10 residues. Unmatched junction bases numbered 10, after V lost 7 bases and J lost 14 bases. The CDR3 nucleotides read TGTGCCTCGGACAGGCCCCTCAGTACCTTC. This translates into CASDRPLSTF.

This clonotype was recorded many times. The junction departs from the called germline gene at one end, perhaps through a read error. The rearrangement links TRBV15 to TRBJ1-2; D remains ambiguous. CDR3 size: 13 residues. Germline loops: CDR1 LNHNV, CDR2 YYDKDF (reference sequence). The CDR3 region has the DNA TGTGCCACCAGCAGAGGGGCGGAATTTTCGAGCGACTTC. This sequence encodes CATSRGAEFSSDF.

This clonotype occurred once. The CDR3 reads CASSAGNRDSSYEQYF. CDR3 coding DNA: TGTGCCAGCAGTGCGGGCAACAGGGATTCGTCCTACGAGCAGTACTTC. This chain uses TRBV25-1 with TRBJ2-7; D possibly corresponds to TRBD1 (6 bases). The germline V gene has CDR1 MGHDK and CDR2 SYGVNS. With 4 bases removed from V and 1 base from J, the gap between germline ends came to 17 bases. This CDR3 region has 16 residues.

The chain recombines TRBV20-1 with TRBJ1-4; D may be TRBD1 (6 bases). CDR3 size: 16 residues. The germline gives CDR1 DFQATT, CDR2 SNEGSKA (reference sequence). V was cut by 4 bases and J by 8 bases, with 23 bases left in between. DNA for the CDR3: TGCAGTGCTACCCTACAGGGTGGGGGATTAGGCGAAAAACTGTTTTTT. This codes for CSATLQGGGLGEKLFF.

This clonotype was counted at least ten times. The CDR3 nucleotides are TGTGCCAGTAGCAGGAGGGGCAGAGGGGAGCTGTTTTTT. Translated, it gives CASSRRGRGELFF. V is TRBV19 and J is TRBJ2-2; possibly TRBD2 for D (6 bases). Germline V gene sequence: CDR1 LNHDA, CDR2 SQIVND (reference sequence). Trimming shortened V by 6 bases and J by 8 bases, and 13 bases separated the two germline ends. The CDR3 is 13 amino acids.

The chain combines TRBV20-1 with TRBJ2-7; tentative D call: TRBD2 (7 bases). This CDR3 comprises 13 residues. Deletions cut 1 base from V and 3 bases from J, with 10 bases between. The germline CDR1 and CDR2 sequences are DFQATT and SNEGSKA (reference sequence). The CDR3 loop reads CSARVGGDYEQYF. In DNA form, the CDR3 reads TGCAGTGCTAGAGTAGGGGGGGACTACGAGCAGTACTTC.

This clonotype was detected many times. This chain connects TRBV7-2 to TRBJ2-7, with TRBD2 matching over 8 bases. Per germline, CDR1 SGHTA and CDR2 FQGNSA. The ends lost 5 bases at V and 7 bases at J; junction bases unmatched: 10. CDR3 length: 14 amino acids. The CDR3 coding sequence is TGTGCCAGCAGCCGTCGGGGGGGGATGGGGGAGCAGTACTTC. It specifies CASSRRGGMGEQYF.

This clonotype was recorded many times. The chain uses TRBV14 and TRBJ1-1; D not resolved. Germline V lookup: CDR1 SGHDN, CDR2 FVKESK. V lost 0 bases and J 5 bases, leaving 13 bases between the germline ends. The length of the CDR3 is 15 residues. CDR3 DNA: TGTGCCAGCAGCCAAGATTTGGGCAAGTTAACTGAAGCTTTCTTT. This translates into CASSQDLGKLTEAFF.

This clonotype was recorded a few times. The chain couples TRBV4-3 to TRBJ1-1, with D unresolved. From germline, CDR1 is LGHNA and CDR2 YSLEER. Trimming pared 1 base from V and 10 bases from J, leaving 16 bases between. The CDR3 is 14 residues long. CDR3 sequence: CASSQGDQPSGAFF. CDR3 sequence (DNA): TGCGCCAGCAGCCAAGGAGACCAGCCCAGTGGAGCTTTCTTT.